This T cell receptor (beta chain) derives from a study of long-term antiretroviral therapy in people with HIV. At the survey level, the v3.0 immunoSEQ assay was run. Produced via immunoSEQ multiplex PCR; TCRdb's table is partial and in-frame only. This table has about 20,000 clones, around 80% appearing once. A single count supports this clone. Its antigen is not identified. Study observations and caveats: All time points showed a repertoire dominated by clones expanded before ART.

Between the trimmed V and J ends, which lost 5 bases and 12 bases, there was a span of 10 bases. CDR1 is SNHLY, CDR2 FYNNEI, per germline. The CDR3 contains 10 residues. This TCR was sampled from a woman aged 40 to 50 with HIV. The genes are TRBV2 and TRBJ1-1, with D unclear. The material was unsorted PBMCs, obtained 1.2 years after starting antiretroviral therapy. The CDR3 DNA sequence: TGTGCCAGCAGTCGGTCCCGTCCTTTCTTT. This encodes CASSRSRPFF.